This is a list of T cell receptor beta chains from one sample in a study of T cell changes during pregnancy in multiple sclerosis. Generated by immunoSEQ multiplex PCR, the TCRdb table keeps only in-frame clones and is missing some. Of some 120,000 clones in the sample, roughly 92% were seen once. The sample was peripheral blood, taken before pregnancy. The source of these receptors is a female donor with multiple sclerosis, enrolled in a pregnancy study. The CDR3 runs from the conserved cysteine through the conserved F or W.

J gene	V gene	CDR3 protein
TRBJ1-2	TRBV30	CAWTVTGVGGYTF
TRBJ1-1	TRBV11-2	CASSNRQRNTEAFF
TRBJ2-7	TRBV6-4	CAERGGSYEQYF
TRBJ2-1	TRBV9	CASSSGNSLNEQFF
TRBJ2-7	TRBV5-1	CASSQGTGLYEQYF
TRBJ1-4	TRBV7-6	CASSRTGGGELFF
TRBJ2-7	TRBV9	CASSPRLAGGHDEQYF
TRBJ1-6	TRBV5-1	CASSLIGIDNSPLHF
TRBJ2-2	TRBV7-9	CASSSLLLYTGELFF
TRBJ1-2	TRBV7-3	CASSSGQITNYGYTF
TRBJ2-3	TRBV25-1	CASSEGLAGGPALDTQYF
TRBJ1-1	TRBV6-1	CASSEYGQQNTEAFF
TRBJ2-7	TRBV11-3	CASSRSGTSPQGTYEQYF
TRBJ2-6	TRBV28	CASSSAGPLSGANVLTF
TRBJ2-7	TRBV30	CAWSVPGASSYEQYF
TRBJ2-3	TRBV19	CASSITSGGSDTQYF
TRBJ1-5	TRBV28	CASEENSNQPQHF
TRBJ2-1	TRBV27	CASSPTSRNEQFF
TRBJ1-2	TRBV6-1	CASSEIGQGYGYTF
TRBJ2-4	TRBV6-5	CASSYSNSAKNIQYF
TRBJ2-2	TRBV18	CASSPEVGDGELFF
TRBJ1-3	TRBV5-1	CASSLAGGSFSGNTIYF